This TCR beta chain derives from a study of CD8 T cells in ankylosing spondylitis. Findings and caveats of the study: Disease-linked clones bore a CD8+ phenotype, appearing relatively rarely in peripheral blood. Reportedly, disease-linked clones are significantly enriched in ankylosing spondylitis patients' matched synovial fluid. A motif of 7 to 9 highly homologous TCR beta variants was seen as apparently characteristic of ankylosing spondylitis blood.

Quantitative molecular-barcoded 5'-RACE generated the TCR beta libraries. TCRdb re-analysed the 5' RACE reads in MiXCR, keeping a single row per CDR3 protein. The sample holds about 320,000 distinct CDR3 sequences, 11% seen once. Note on this clonotype: Its antigen is not known.

Trimming took 1 base from V and 5 from J; bases not matched to a gene: 9. This CDR3 region has 16 residues. CDR1 and CDR2 from the germline V gene are DFQATT and SNEGSKA (reference sequence). The clonotype comes from a female donor with ankylosing spondylitis or in good health (not recorded which). The chain carries TRBV20-1 and TRBJ2-5, with 11 nucleotides matching TRBD1. Source material: blood, either unsorted or a sorted T cell fraction (not recorded which). CDR3 region: CSARGGGQGDLETQYF. Here the CDR3 DNA reads TGCAGTGCTAGAGGGGGGGGACAGGGGGATTTGGAGACCCAGTACTTC.